Shown below are 10 T cell receptor beta chains from a single sample sequenced in a study of T-cell reconstitution after alpha-beta-depleted transplantation in children. The TCRbeta library was prepared with unique molecular identifiers. Each CDR3 protein is one row after TCRdb ran MiXCR on the PCR reads. This table holds nearly 550,000 distinct CDR3 sequences, about 16% found once. Sequences were derived from PBMCs from the stem cell graft donor, sampled from the stem cell graft. The receptors shown here come from a human donor who donated a stem cell graft to a child with acute lymphoblastic leukemia.

This clonotype appeared a few times. This chain joins TRBV20-1 and TRBJ2-1; 9 positions agree with TRBD1. Per the germline V gene, CDR1 is DFQATT and CDR2 is SNEGSKA (reference sequence). V lost 0 bases and J lost 7; bases outside the gene matches: 4. The CDR3 has 14 residues. The CDR3 spells CSARDLDRGNEQFF. CDR3 nucleotide sequence: TGCAGTGCTAGAGATCTCGACAGGGGGAATGAGCAGTTCTTC.

This clonotype came up a few times. The chain combines TRBV19 with TRBJ1-1; 8 bases agree with TRBD1. The trim removed 5 bases at V and 3 bases at J, leaving 14 bases unmatched. Germline loops: CDR1 LNHDA, CDR2 SQIVND (reference sequence). The CDR3 covers 17 residues. CDR3 sequence (DNA): TGTGCCAGTAGTCCTGGCCTCCGACAGGGGAGAGACACTGAAGCTTTCTTT. The encoded protein is CASSPGLRQGRDTEAFF.

This clonotype was seen a few times. The CDR3 here is CASRGRREGPDTQYF. Here the CDR3 DNA reads TGCGCCAGCAGAGGGCGGCGGGAGGGGCCAGATACGCAGTATTTT. The rearrangement links TRBV5-1 to TRBJ2-3, with 9 bases identical to TRBD2. Trimming removed 5 bases from V and 4 bases from J; junction bases left unmatched: 8. Germline V gives CDR1 SGHRS, CDR2 YFSETQ. The CDR3 totals 15 residues.

CDR3 coding DNA: TGTGCCAGCAGCTTAGGGACAGGGCGGAACGAGCAGTACTTC. It specifies CASSLGTGRNEQYF. The rearrangement joins TRBV7-9 to TRBJ2-7, with 8 bases lining up with TRBD1. The junction had 4 bases not matched to a gene; V was cut back by 1 base and J by 5 bases. The length of the CDR3 is 14 residues. CDR1 is SEHNR, CDR2 FQNEAQ, per germline (reference sequence). Together with reference TRBV7-9 and TRBJ2-7, the CDR3 gives the full variable domain: DTGVSQNPRHKITKRGQNVTFRCDPISEHNRLYWYRQTLGQGPEFLTYFQNEAQLEKSRLLSDRFSAERPKGSFSTLEIQRTEQGDSAMYLCASSLGTGRNEQYFGPGTRLTVT.

The chain joins TRBV20-1 to TRBJ1-4; D perhaps matches TRBD1 (5 bases). Trimming cost V 4 bases and J 8 bases, with 8 bases left between them. CDR1 and CDR2 from the germline V gene are DFQATT and SNEGSKA (reference sequence). The CDR3 is 11 residues long. The CDR3 coding sequence is TGCAGTGCTATAAAGGGGGAAAAACTGTTTTTT. Amino acids: CSAIKGEKLFF.

This clonotype was counted only a few times. The rearrangement links TRBV18 to TRBJ2-5; TRBD1 might be the D (6 bases). Deletions cut 4 bases from V and 2 bases from J, with 11 bases between. Germline CDR1 and CDR2: KGHSH and LQKENI. This CDR3 comprises 14 residues. The CDR3 is CASSHTGSQETQYF. CDR3 nucleotide sequence: TGTGCCAGCTCACACACAGGGAGTCAAGAGACCCAGTACTTC.

This clonotype was seen a few times. The rearrangement joins TRBV19 to TRBJ2-1, with D possibly being TRBD1 (6 bases). The CDR3 contains 15 residues. Looked up from germline, CDR1 is LNHDA and CDR2 is SQIVND (reference sequence). Trimming took 3 bases from V and 6 from J, leaving 15 bases between them. For the CDR3, the DNA is TGTGCCAGTAGTATCCTCACAGGGCCTGCCAATGAGCAGTTCTTC. Translated, it gives CASSILTGPANEQFF.

J is TRBJ2-1 and V is TRBV4-1, with D perhaps given as TRBD1 or TRBD2 (5 bases each). The germline gives CDR1 MGHRA, CDR2 YSYEKL. This CDR3 is built from 14 residues. Trimming took 3 bases from V and 4 from J, leaving 10 bases between them. This chain's CDR3 is CASSQGDFYNEQFF. The CDR3 DNA reads as TGCGCCAGCAGCCAGGGGGATTTTTACAATGAGCAGTTCTTC.

The gene calls are TRBV25-1 and TRBJ2-5, with 14 bases fitting TRBD2. Germline V gene data show CDR1 as MGHDK and CDR2 as SYGVNS. This CDR3 spans 17 amino acids. The V segment lost 3 bases and the J segment 4 bases; nucleotides outside the gene matches: 7. In DNA form, the CDR3 reads TGTGCCAGCAGTGAGGGGGGACTAGCGGGAGTAAGAGAGACCCAGTACTTC. It translates to CASSEGGLAGVRETQYF.

V is TRBV5-1 and J is TRBJ2-7, with D hard to call. Trimming took 4 bases from V and 1 from J, leaving 15 bases between them. This CDR3 contains 15 residues. From germline, CDR1 is SGHRS and CDR2 YFSETQ. The CDR3, as DNA: TGCGCCAGCAGCACATATTTCGGGTTTTCCTACGAGCAGTACTTC. Translated: CASSTYFGFSYEQYF.